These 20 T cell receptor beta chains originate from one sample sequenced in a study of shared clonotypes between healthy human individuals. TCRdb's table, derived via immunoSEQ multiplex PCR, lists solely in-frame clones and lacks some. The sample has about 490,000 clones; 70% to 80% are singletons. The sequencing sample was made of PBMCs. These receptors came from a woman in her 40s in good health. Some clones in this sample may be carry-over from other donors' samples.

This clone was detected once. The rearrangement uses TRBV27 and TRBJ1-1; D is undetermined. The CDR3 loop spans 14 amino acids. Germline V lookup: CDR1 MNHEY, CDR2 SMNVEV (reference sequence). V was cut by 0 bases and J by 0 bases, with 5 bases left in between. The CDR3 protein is CASSLSRLNTEAFF. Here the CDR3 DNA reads TGTGCCAGCAGTTTATCGAGGTTGAACACTGAAGCTTTCTTT.

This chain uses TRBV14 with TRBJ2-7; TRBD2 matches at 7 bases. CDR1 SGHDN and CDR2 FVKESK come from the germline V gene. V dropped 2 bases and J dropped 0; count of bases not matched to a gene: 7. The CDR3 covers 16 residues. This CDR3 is CASSQKAGRSSYEQYF. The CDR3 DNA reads TGTGCCAGCAGCCAAAAGGCCGGGAGGAGCTCCTACGAGCAGTACTTC.

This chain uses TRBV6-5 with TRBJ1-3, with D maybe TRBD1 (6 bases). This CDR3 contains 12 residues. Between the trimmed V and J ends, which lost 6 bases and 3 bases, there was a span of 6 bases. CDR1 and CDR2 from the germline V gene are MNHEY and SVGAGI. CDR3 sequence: CASSRGGNTIYF. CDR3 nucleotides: TGTGCCAGCAGCAGGGGTGGAAACACCATATATTTT.

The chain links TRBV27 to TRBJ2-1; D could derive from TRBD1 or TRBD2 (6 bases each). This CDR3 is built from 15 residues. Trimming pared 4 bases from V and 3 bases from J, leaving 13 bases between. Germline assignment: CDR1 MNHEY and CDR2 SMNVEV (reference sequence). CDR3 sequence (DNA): TGTGCCAGCAGTTCGACAGGAGGGGTCTACAATGAGCAGTTCTTC. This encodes CASSSTGGVYNEQFF.

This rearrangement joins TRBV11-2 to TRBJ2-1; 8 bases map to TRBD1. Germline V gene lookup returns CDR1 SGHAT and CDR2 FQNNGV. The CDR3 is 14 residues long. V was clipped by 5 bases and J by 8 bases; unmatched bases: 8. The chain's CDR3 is CASSDPSGGDEQFF. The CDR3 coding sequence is TGTGCCAGCAGCGACCCATCAGGGGGCGATGAGCAGTTCTTC.

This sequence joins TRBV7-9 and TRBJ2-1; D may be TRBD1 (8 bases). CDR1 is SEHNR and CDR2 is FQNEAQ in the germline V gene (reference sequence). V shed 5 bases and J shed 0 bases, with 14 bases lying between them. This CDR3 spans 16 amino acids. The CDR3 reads CASSPGGGSSYNEQFF. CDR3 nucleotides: TGTGCCAGCAGCCCAGGGGGCGGGAGCTCCTACAATGAGCAGTTCTTC.

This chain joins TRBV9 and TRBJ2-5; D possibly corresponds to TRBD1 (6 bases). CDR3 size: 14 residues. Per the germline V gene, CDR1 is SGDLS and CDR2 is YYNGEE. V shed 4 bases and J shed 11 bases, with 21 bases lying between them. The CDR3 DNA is TGTGCCAGCAGCTCCAGCCAGGGGTCGAGGGAGCAGTACTTC. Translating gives CASSSSQGSREQYF.

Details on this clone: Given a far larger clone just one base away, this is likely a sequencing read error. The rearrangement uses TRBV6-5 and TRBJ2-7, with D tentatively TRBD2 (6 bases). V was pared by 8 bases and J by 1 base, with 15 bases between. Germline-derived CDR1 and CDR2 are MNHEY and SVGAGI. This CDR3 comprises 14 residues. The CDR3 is CASGVAELSYEQYF. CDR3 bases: TGTGCCAGCGGGGTAGCGGAGCTATCCTACGAGCAGTACTTC.

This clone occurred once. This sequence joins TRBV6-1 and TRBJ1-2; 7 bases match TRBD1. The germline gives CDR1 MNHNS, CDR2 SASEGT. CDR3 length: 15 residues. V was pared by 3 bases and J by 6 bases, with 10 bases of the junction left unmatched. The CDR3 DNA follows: TGTGCCAGCAGTGACGCTTCGGCAGGGGGGAATGGCTACACCTTC. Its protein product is CASSDASAGGNGYTF.

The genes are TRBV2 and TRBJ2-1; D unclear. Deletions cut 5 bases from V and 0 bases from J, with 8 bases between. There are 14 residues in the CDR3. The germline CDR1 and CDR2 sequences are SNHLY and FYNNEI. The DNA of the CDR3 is TGTGCCAGCAGTCGGGCCCACTCCTACAATGAGCAGTTCTTC. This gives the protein CASSRAHSYNEQFF.

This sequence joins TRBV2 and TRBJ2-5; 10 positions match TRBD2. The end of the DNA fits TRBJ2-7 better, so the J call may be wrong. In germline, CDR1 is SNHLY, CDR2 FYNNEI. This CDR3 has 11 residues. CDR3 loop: CAGGTSDEQYF. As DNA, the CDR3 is TGTGCCGGCGGGACTAGCGACGAGCAGTACTTC.

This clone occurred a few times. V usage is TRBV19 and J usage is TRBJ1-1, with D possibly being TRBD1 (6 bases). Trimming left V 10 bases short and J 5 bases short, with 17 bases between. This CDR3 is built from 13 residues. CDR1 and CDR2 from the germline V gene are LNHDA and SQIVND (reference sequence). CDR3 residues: CATINRVSTEAFF. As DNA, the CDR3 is TGTGCCACCATTAACAGGGTTAGTACTGAAGCTTTCTTT.

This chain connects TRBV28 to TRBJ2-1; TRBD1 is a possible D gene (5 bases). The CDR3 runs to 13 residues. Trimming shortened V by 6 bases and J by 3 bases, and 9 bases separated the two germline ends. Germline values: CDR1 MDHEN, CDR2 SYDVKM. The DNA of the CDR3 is TGTGCCAGCAGGACAGTGCGCTACAATGAGCAGTTCTTC. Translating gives CASRTVRYNEQFF. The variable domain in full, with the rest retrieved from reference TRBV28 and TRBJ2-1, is DVKVTQSSRYLVKRTGEKVFLECVQDMDHENMFWYRQDPGLGLRLIYFSYDVKMKEKGDIPEGYSVSREKKERFSLILESASTNQTSMYLCASRTVRYNEQFFGPGTRLTVL.

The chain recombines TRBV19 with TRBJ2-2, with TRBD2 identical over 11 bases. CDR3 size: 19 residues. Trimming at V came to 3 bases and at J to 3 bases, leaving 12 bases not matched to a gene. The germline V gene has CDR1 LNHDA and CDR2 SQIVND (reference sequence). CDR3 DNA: TGTGCCAGTAGTATTGCAGGGGGACTAGCGGTGAAATACACCGGGGAGCTGTTTTTT. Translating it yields CASSIAGGLAVKYTGELFF.

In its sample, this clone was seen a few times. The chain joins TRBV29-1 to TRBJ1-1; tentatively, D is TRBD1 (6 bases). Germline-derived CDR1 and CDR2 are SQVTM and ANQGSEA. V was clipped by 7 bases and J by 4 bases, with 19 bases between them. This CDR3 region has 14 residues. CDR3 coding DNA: TGCAGCGCCAGGACAGCGGGGGAAGCCACTGAAGCTTTCTTT. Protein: CSARTAGEATEAFF.

The CDR3 sequence is CASSLAEAFF. Here the CDR3 DNA reads TGTGCCAGCTCTTTGGCTGAAGCTTTCTTT. This chain links TRBV2 with TRBJ1-1, with D unclear. V shed 8 bases and J shed 6 bases, with 7 bases lying between them. Germline V gene sequence: CDR1 SNHLY, CDR2 FYNNEI. CDR3 length equals 10 residues.

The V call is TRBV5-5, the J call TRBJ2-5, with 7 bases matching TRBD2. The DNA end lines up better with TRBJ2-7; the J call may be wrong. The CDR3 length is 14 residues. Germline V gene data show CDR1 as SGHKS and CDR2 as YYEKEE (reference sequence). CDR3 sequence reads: CASSRSGGRYEQYF. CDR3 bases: TGTGCCAGCAGCCGATCGGGGGGTAGGTACGAGCAGTACTTC.

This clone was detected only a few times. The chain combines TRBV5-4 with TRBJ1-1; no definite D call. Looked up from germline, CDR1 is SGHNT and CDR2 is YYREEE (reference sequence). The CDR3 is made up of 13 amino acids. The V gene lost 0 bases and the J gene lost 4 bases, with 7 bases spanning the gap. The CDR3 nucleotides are TGTGCCAGCAGCTTGGCAGGTTTCACTGAAGCTTTCTTT. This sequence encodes CASSLAGFTEAFF.

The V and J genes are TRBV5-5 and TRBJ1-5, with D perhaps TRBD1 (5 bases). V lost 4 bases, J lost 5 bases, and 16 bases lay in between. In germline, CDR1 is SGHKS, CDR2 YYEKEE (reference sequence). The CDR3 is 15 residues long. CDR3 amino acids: CASSPGVAGDQPQHF. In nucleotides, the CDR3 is TGTGCCAGCAGCCCCGGGGTGGCGGGGGATCAGCCCCAGCATTTT.

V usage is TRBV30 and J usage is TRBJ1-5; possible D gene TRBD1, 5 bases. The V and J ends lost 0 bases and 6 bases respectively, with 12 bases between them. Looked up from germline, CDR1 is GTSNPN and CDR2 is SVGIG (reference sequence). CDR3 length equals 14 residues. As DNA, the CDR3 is TGTGCCTGGAGTGTACGGGGGTCTAGTCAGCCCCAGCATTTT. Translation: CAWSVRGSSQPQHF.